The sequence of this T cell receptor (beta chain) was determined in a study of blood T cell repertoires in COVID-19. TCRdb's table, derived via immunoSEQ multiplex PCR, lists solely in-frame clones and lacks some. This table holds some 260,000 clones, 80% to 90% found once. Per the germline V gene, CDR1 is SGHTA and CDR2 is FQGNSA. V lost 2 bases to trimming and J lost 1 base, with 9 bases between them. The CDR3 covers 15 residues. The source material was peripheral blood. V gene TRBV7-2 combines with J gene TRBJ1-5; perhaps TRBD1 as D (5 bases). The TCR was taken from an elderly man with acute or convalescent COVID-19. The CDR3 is CASSLRTSSNQPQHF. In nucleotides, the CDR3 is TGTGCCAGCAGCTTACGGACATCGAGCAATCAGCCCCAGCATTTT.